The clone carrying this TCR beta chain showed up just a few times. Orbital computed tomography and thyroid ultrasound, together with serum TRAb and thyroxine and clinical symptoms, were used for diagnoses. The data derive from a study of T cells in Graves' hyperthyroidism and ophthalmopathy. The V gene's germline CDR1 is DFQATT and CDR2 SNEGSKA (reference sequence). The V gene lost 6 bases and the J gene lost 2 bases, with 11 bases spanning the gap. This CDR3 has 12 amino acids. The source material, RNA transcripts, was used to amplify TCR beta CDR3 regions. Initially, a first-round RT-PCR of the TCR CDR3 employed the HTBI primer set. One entry per CDR3 protein results from TCRdb running MiXCR on the multiplex PCR reads. The sample includes roughly 580,000 distinct CDR3 sequences, about 45% of them seen just once.

V is TRBV20-1 and J is TRBJ2-7, with D perhaps assigned TRBD1 or TRBD2 (5 bases each). Sequenced sample: peripheral blood or thyroid tissue (not recorded which). This TCR derives from a woman aged 18 to 35 with Graves' hyperthyroidism. The DNA for the CDR3 is TGCAGTGCATTCCGGGACGCCTACGAGCAGTACTTC. This encodes CSAFRDAYEQYF.